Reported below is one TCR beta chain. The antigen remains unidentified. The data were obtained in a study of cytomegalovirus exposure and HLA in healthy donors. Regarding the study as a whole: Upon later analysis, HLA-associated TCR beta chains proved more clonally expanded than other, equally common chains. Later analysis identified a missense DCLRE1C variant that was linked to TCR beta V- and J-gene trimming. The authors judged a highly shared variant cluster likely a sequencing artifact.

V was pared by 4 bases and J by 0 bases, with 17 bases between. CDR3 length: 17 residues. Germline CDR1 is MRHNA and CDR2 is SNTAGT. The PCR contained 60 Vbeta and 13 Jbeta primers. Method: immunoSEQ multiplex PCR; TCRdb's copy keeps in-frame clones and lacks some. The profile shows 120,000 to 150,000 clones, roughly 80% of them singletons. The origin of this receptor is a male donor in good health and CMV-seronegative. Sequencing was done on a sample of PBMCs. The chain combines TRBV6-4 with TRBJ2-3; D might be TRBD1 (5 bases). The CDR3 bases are TGTGCCAGCAGTGGTTTATTTTGGACAACTAGCACAGATACGCAGTATTTT. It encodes CASSGLFWTTSTDTQYF.